A single T cell receptor (beta chain) is shown here with its context. Sequenced by immunoSEQ multiplex PCR; TCRdb stores in-frame clones only, minus some. The table shows about 69,000 clones, with roughly 80% occurring only once. V lost 7 bases to trimming and J lost 6 bases; unmatched junction nucleotides: 5. The CDR3 length is 14 residues. CDR1 LNHDA and CDR2 SQIVND come from the germline V gene (reference sequence). The entry originates in a study of OX40 agonist ivuxolimab in advanced cancers. The sequence derives from an adult with an advanced solid tumor such as melanoma, head and neck, liver or kidney cancer. The V and J genes are TRBV19 and TRBJ2-3, with 12 bases lining up with TRBD2. Sample: CD4+ or CD8+ T cells sorted from blood, taken in a trial of the OX40 agonist ivuxolimab. As DNA, the CDR3 is TGTGCCAGTACCCCTGGACTAGCGGGGGATACGCAGTATTTT. It specifies CASTPGLAGDTQYF.